Listed below are T cell receptor beta chains from one sample, sequenced in a study of T cell changes during pregnancy in multiple sclerosis. Produced via immunoSEQ multiplex PCR; TCRdb's table is partial and in-frame only. In the table there are about 80,000 clones, 92% of which are singletons. The sample here was peripheral blood, taken before pregnancy. These TCRs come from a female donor with multiple sclerosis, enrolled in a pregnancy study. CDR3s include the opening cysteine and the closing phenylalanine or tryptophan. Each record gives: CDR3 protein, CDR3 DNA, clone size, V gene, D gene, J gene, CDR3 length. D genes are given only for firm matches. The size field is filled for only some rows; it gives once, few, many or a size class.

CDR3 protein: CASSSTGDRLWYTF
CDR3 DNA: TGCGCCAGCAGCTCTACAGGGGATCGCTTGTGGTACACCTTC
clone size: -
V gene: TRBV5-1
D gene: TRBD1
J gene: TRBJ1-2
CDR3 length: 14

CDR3 protein: CASSFFRGNIQYF
CDR3 DNA: TGTGCCAGCAGTTTTTTCCGAGGGAACATTCAGTACTTC
clone size: few
V gene: TRBV28
D gene: -
J gene: TRBJ2-4
CDR3 length: 13

CDR3 protein: CAWSVRSPEQYF
CDR3 DNA: TGTGCCTGGAGTGTACGGAGCCCCGAGCAGTACTTC
clone size: -
V gene: TRBV30
D gene: -
J gene: TRBJ2-7
CDR3 length: 12

CDR3 protein: CASSQYRDIEAFF
CDR3 DNA: TGTGCCAGTAGCCAATACCGGGACATCGAAGCTTTCTTT
clone size: -
V gene: TRBV19
D gene: -
J gene: TRBJ1-1
CDR3 length: 13

CDR3 protein: CASSMGSLMSTDTQYF
CDR3 DNA: TGTGCCAGTAGTATGGGCAGCCTAATGAGCACAGATACGCAGTATTTT
clone size: -
V gene: TRBV19
D gene: -
J gene: TRBJ2-3
CDR3 length: 16

CDR3 protein: CASSQDLSSGSSYNEQFF
CDR3 DNA: TGCGCCAGCAGCCAAGATTTGAGTAGCGGAAGCTCCTACAATGAGCAGTTCTTC
clone size: -
V gene: TRBV4-1
D gene: -
J gene: TRBJ2-1
CDR3 length: 18

CDR3 protein: CASSTQGAQPQHF
CDR3 DNA: TGTGCCAGTAGTACACAGGGGGCACAGCCCCAGCATTTT
clone size: -
V gene: TRBV19
D gene: TRBD1
J gene: TRBJ1-5
CDR3 length: 13

CDR3 protein: CSATGTARAFF
CDR3 DNA: TGCAGTGCCACAGGGACCGCCAGGGCTTTCTTT
clone size: -
V gene: TRBV20-1
D gene: -
J gene: TRBJ1-1
CDR3 length: 11

CDR3 protein: CASSQLEALLGDTQYF
CDR3 DNA: TGTGCCAGCTCCCAACTAGAGGCCCTATTAGGGGATACGCAGTATTTT
clone size: -
V gene: TRBV18
D gene: -
J gene: TRBJ2-3
CDR3 length: 16

CDR3 protein: CASSQERTLYNEQFF
CDR3 DNA: TGTGCCAGCAGCCAAGAAAGGACTTTATACAATGAGCAGTTCTTC
clone size: few
V gene: TRBV14
D gene: -
J gene: TRBJ2-1
CDR3 length: 15